This T cell receptor (beta chain) was captured in a study of T cells in Graves' hyperthyroidism and ophthalmopathy. Whole-study findings and limits: Within blood appeared most thyroid clonotypes that had expanded above 0.001.

Amplification targeted TCR beta CDR3 regions from RNA transcripts. The HTBI primer set was used in a first-round RT-PCR of the TCR CDR3. TCRdb ran MiXCR on the multiplex PCR reads and lists one entry per CDR3 protein. The sample includes fewer than 700,000 distinct CDR3 sequences, roughly 16% seen only once; the top ten take around 3.9%. This clonotype has at least ten counts. Its antigen is still unknown. This TCR was sampled from a woman aged 25 to 39 with Graves' hyperthyroidism. The sample consisted of blood.

CDR3 in DNA: TGCAGTGCTAGAGAAGAAAGGTTATACAATGAGCAGTTCTTC. It translates to CSAREERLYNEQFF. The chain uses TRBV20-1 and TRBJ2-1; no definite D call. The V end was cut by 0 bases, the J end by 4 bases, with 10 bases between. Germline CDR1 is DFQATT and CDR2 is SNEGSKA (reference sequence). The CDR3 runs to 14 residues.